The TCR beta chain under discussion was sequenced for a study of control samples from healthy donors and cancer patients. This CDR3 spans 18 amino acids. From germline, CDR1 is SGHNT and CDR2 YYREEE (reference sequence). V was pared by 1 base and J by 0 bases, with 16 bases between. Using immunoSEQ multiplex PCR, the repertoire was profiled, and TCRdb retains in-frame clones only, with some absent. The sample records roughly 120,000 clones, more than 80% being singletons. The receptor's source is a woman aged 50 to 60 with colorectal cancer. The chain employs TRBV5-4 and TRBJ2-2, with TRBD1 as a possible D gene (5 bases). The sample was PBMCs. The CDR3 sequence: CASSLFSTALANTGELFF. The CDR3 coding sequence is TGTGCCAGCAGCTTGTTTTCGACAGCCCTTGCGAACACCGGGGAGCTGTTTTTT. Variable domain in full (rest from reference TRBV5-4 and TRBJ2-2): ETGVTQSPTHLIKTRGQQVTLRCSSQSGHNTVSWYQQALGQGPQFIFQYYREEENGRGNFPPRFSGLQFPNYSSELNVNALELDDSALYLCASSLFSTALANTGELFFGEGSRLTVL.